This T cell receptor beta chain stems from a study of beta chain features in type 1 diabetes. About the research overall: Sorted cells examined across all samples numbered some 98 million.

Germline values: CDR1 SNHLY, CDR2 FYNNEI. The CDR3 extends over 19 amino acids. J lost 0 bases, V lost 8 bases, and 14 bases had no gene match. Every bit of the isolated RNA underwent reverse transcription, so sequencing read expressed TCRB transcripts. Roughly 3.5 million reads per sample on average were obtained from naive, central memory and regulatory T cell samples. The method was immunoSEQ multiplex PCR; TCRdb's version includes in-frame clones alone and lacks a portion of them. The table lists about 120,000 clones, 15% to 20% of them singletons. Study-level findings and limits: Fewer insertions but more deletions were seen at VDJ junctions in type 1 diabetes patients. In all four CD4+ subsets, TCRB CDR3 length was significantly, moderately reduced in type 1 diabetes.

This clone was detected only a few times. Antigen: not known. The sequencing sample was made of central memory CD4+ T cells from blood. The chain is built from TRBV2 and TRBJ2-4, with 12 bases aligning to TRBD2. This sequence was found in a man aged 18 to 35 with type 1 diabetes. This CDR3 is CASQGVTSGRLGAKNIQYF. DNA for the CDR3: TGTGCCAGCCAGGGGGTGACTAGCGGGAGACTTGGAGCCAAAAACATTCAGTACTTC.